This T cell receptor (beta chain) was documented in a study of shared clonotypes between healthy human individuals. Overall study results and limits: Sampling included only blood; tissue repertoires likely differ.

Each sample came from a Caucasian adult donor living in Nashville, Tennessee. CDR3 length equals 15 residues. Germline V gene data show CDR1 as MGHDK and CDR2 as SYGVNS. Deletions cut 1 base from V and 2 bases from J, with 9 bases between. Worth noting for this clone: The antigen is undetermined.

Sequencing was performed on unsorted PBMC DNA using ten immunoSEQ deep assay plates. Measured with immunoSEQ multiplex PCR; TCRdb has only the in-frame clones, and not every one. The sample includes around 450,000 clones, roughly 83% of them seen just once. This chain connects TRBV25-1 to TRBJ1-5, with a possible D match to TRBD1 (6 bases). Sequenced: PBMCs. The source of this sequence is a woman aged 40 to 55 in good health. Some clones in this sample may be carry-over from other donors' samples. The CDR3 loop reads CASSESGGRNQPQHF. In DNA form, the CDR3 reads TGTGCCAGCAGTGAATCTGGGGGCCGCAATCAGCCCCAGCATTTT.